Listed here is a single T cell receptor beta chain. No antigen is known for it. This sample stems from a study of shared clonotypes between healthy human individuals. Study-wide results and caveats: Clonotypes which were not shared had lower generation probabilities than clonotypes that all four donors shared.

The CDR3 is 11 amino acids. Germline V lookup: CDR1 LNHDA, CDR2 SQIVND (reference sequence). Deletions cut 7 bases from V and 7 bases from J, with 10 bases between. This table comes from immunoSEQ multiplex PCR, and its TCRdb copy is limited to in-frame clones, with some not included. Among about 960,000 clones, over 60% were seen once, and the ten largest hold approximately 1.5%. The chain employs TRBV19 and TRBJ1-2, with D perhaps TRBD1 (5 bases). Specimen: memory CD4+ T cells sorted from blood. The subset denotes: CD45RA-negative fraction. This clonotype was sampled from a man between 18 and 35 years old in good health. The DNA for the CDR3 is TGTGCCAGTATGACAGCTCGTGGCTACACCTTC. Amino acid sequence: CASMTARGYTF.